This T cell receptor (beta chain) emerged from a study of identifying expanded T cells in peripheral blood. This clone was counted once. The CDR3 consists of 14 residues. In germline, CDR1 is SGHAT, CDR2 FQDESV (reference sequence). The V and J ends lost 5 bases and 3 bases respectively, with 10 bases between them. TCRdb's table, derived via immunoSEQ multiplex PCR, lists solely in-frame clones and lacks some. The sample has around 85,000 clones, approximately 89% seen once. The chain carries TRBV11-1 and TRBJ2-2; D is unresolved. Sequencing was performed on blood. The receptor was derived from a person between 18 and 75 years old in good health. As DNA, the CDR3 is TGTGCCAGCAGCCCTCGGATCGACACCGGGGAGCTGTTTTTT. Protein: CASSPRIDTGELFF.